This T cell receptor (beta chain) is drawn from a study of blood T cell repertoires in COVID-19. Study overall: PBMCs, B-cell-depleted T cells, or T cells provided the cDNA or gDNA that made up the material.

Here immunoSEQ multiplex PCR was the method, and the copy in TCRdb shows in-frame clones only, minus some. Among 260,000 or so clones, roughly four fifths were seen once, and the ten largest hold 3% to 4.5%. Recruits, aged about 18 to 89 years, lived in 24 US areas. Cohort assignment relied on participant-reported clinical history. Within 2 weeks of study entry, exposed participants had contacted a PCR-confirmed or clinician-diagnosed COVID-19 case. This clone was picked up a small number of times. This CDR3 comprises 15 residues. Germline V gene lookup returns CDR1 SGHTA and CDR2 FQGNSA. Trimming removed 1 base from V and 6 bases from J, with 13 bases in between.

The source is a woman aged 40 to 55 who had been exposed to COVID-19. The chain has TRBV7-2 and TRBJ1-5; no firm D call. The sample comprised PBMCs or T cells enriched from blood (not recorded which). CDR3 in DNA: TGTGCCAGCAGCTTAGAGGAGGGAGGTGGTCAGCCCCAGCATTTT. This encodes CASSLEEGGGQPQHF. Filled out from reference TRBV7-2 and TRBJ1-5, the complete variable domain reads GAGVSQSPSNKVTEKGKDVELRCDPISGHTALYWYRQSLGQGLEFLIYFQGNSAPDKSGLPSDRFSAERTGGSVSTLTIQRTQQEDSAVYLCASSLEEGGGQPQHFGDGTRLSIL.